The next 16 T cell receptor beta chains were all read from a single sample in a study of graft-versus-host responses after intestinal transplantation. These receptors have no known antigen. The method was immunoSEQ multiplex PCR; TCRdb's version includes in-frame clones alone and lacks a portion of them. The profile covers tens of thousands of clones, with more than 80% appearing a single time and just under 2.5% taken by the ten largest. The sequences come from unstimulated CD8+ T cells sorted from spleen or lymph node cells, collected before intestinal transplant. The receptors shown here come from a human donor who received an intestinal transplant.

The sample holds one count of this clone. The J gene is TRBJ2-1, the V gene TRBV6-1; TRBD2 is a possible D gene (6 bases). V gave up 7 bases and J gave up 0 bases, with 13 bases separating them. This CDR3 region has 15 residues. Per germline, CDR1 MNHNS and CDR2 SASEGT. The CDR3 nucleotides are TGTGCCAGCACGGGCGGGGAAAGCTCCTACAATGAGCAGTTCTTC. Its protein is CASTGGESSYNEQFF.

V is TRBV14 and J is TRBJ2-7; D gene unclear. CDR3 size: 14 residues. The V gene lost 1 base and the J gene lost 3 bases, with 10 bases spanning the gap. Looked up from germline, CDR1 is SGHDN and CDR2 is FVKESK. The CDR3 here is CASSQGVSIYEQYF. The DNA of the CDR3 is TGTGCCAGCAGCCAAGGAGTGAGTATCTACGAGCAGTACTTC.

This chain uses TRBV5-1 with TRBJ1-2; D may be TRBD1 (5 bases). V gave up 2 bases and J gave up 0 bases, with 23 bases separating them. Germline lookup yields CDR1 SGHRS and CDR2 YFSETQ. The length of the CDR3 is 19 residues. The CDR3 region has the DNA TGCGCCAGCAGCTTCGAATTAAACAGGTTGCGTGGAGCTAACTATGGCTACACCTTC. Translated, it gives CASSFELNRLRGANYGYTF.

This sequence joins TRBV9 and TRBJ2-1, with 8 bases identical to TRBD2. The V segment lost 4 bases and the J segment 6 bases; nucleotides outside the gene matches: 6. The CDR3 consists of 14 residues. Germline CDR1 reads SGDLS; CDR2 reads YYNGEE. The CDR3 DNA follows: TGTGCCAGCAGCCCGGGGGGGAGAATCAATGAGCAGTTCTTC. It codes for CASSPGGRINEQFF.

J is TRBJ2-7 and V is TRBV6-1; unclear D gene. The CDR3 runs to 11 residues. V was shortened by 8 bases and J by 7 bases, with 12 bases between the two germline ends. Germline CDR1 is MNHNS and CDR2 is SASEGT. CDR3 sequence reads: CASLYAGEQYF. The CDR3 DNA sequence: TGTGCCAGCCTCTATGCAGGTGAGCAGTACTTC.

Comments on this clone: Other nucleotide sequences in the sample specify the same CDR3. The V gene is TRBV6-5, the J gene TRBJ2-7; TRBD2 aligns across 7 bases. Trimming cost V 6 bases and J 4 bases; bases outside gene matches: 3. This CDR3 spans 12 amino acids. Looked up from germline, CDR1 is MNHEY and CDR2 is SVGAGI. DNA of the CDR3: TGTGCCAGCAGCCCCGGGGGGTACGAGCAGTACTTC. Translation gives CASSPGGYEQYF.

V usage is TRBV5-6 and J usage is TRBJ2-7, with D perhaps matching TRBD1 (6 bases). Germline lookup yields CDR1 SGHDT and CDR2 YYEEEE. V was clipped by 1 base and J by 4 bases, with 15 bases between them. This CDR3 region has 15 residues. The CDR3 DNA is TGTGCCAGCAGCTTGTTTGAAGAGACAGGATACGAGCAGTACTTC. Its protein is CASSLFEETGYEQYF. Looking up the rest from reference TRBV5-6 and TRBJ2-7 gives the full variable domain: DAGVTQSPTHLIKTRGQQVTLRCSPKSGHDTVSWYQQALGQGPQFIFQYYEEEERQRGNFPDRFSGHQFPNYSSELNVNALLLGDSALYLCASSLFEETGYEQYFGPGTRLTVT.

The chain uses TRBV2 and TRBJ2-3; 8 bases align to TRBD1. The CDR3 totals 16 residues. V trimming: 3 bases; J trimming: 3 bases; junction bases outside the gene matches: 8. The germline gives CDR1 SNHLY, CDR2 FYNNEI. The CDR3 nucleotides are TGTGCCAGCAGTGACCCCCAGGACAGGGTGACAGATACGCAGTATTTT. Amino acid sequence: CASSDPQDRVTDTQYF.

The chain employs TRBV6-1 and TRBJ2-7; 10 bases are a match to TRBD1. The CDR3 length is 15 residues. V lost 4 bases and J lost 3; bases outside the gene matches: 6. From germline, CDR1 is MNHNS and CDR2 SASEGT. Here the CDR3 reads CASSVYGTGDYEQYF. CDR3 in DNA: TGTGCCAGCAGTGTTTATGGGACAGGGGACTACGAGCAGTACTTC.

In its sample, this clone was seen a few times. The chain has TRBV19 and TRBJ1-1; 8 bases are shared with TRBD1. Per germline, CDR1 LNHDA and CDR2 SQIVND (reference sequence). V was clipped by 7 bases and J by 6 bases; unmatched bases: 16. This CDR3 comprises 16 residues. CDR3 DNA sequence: TGTGCCAGTATCGGGGGAAACGACAGGGGAAGCCCTGAAGCTTTCTTT. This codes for CASIGGNDRGSPEAFF.

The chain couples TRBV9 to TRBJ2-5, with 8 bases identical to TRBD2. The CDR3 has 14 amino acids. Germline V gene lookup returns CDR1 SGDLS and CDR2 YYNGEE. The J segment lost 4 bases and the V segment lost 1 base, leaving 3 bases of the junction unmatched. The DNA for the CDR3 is TGTGCCAGCAGCGTAAGCGGGGGTTTAGAGACCCAGTACTTC. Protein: CASSVSGGLETQYF.

In DNA, the CDR3 is TGTGCCAGCAGTTTATGGAGTGGGACAGGGTACTATGGCTACACCTTC. Translated, it gives CASSLWSGTGYYGYTF. The rearrangement uses TRBV28 and TRBJ1-2, with 9 bases fitting TRBD1. The V segment lost 0 bases and the J segment 3 bases; nucleotides outside the gene matches: 5. This CDR3 comprises 16 residues. Germline V lookup: CDR1 MDHEN, CDR2 SYDVKM.

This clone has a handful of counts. CDR3 sequence: CASSELPGGLDEQYF. CDR3 sequence (DNA): TGTGCCAGCAGTGAGCTACCCGGAGGGCTAGACGAGCAGTACTTC. This chain links TRBV6-1 with TRBJ2-7; tentative D call: TRBD2 (6 bases). Germline V CDR1 and CDR2: MNHNS, SASEGT. The CDR3 runs 15 residues. V was cut by 3 bases and J by 5 bases, with 17 bases left in between.

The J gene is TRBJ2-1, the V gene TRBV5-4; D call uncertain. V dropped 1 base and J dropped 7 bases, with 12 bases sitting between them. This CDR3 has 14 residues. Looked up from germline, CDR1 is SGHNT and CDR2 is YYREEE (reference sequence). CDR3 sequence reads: CASSLSLSINEQFF. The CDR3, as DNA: TGTGCCAGCAGCTTGAGCCTCTCTATAAATGAGCAGTTCTTC. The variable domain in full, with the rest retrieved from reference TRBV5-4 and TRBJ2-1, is ETGVTQSPTHLIKTRGQQVTLRCSSQSGHNTVSWYQQALGQGPQFIFQYYREEENGRGNFPPRFSGLQFPNYSSELNVNALELDDSALYLCASSLSLSINEQFFGPGTRLTVL.

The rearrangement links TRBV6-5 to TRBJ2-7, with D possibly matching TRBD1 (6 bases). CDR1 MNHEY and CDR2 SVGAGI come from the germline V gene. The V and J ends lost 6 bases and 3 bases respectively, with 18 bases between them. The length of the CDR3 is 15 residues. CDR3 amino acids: CASRGPSTGYYEQYF. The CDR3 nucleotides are TGTGCCAGCAGAGGTCCCTCGACAGGCTACTACGAGCAGTACTTC.

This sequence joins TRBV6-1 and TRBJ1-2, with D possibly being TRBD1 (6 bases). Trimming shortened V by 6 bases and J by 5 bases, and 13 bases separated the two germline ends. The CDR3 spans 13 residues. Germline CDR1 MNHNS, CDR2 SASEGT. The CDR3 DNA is TGTGCCAGCAGCCCAGGGGCCTTATATGGCTACACCTTC. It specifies CASSPGALYGYTF.